One sample yielded the 15 T cell receptor beta chains listed below, sequenced in a study of blood T cell repertoires in COVID-19 (dated by TCRdb to about 2020). The method behind the library was the immunoSEQ multiplex PCR assay. Held by TCRdb, this immuneACCESS table contains in-frame sequences only and omits some clones. Under half of the omission traces to an unresolved V gene where checked; the cause of the rest is unknown. The sample table shows 45,000 to 65,000 clones, and more than 80% are seen once. Approximately 16% of the sample comes from the top ten. The sequenced material came from peripheral blood. The receptors here all came from a man between 35 and 55 years old with acute or convalescent COVID-19.

J is TRBJ1-5 and V is TRBV10-3; perhaps TRBD1 as D (5 bases). Per the germline V gene, CDR1 is ENHRY and CDR2 is SYGVKD. This CDR3 contains 15 residues. Between the trimmed V and J ends, which lost 8 bases and 2 bases, there was a span of 16 bases. This chain's CDR3 is CAIGPAGRGNQPQHF. For the CDR3, the DNA is TGTGCCATCGGACCGGCAGGGAGGGGCAATCAGCCCCAGCATTTT.

The rearrangement uses TRBV7-9 and TRBJ1-5; D is unclear. CDR3 size: 13 residues. The V and J ends lost 5 bases and 7 bases respectively, with 12 bases between them. Germline lookup yields CDR1 SEHNR and CDR2 FQNEAQ (reference sequence). The DNA for the CDR3 is TGTGCCAGCAGCCTGGAAACCGGGCAGCCCCAGCATTTT. The encoded protein is CASSLETGQPQHF.

The chain carries TRBV6-6 and TRBJ1-5; no firm D call. From germline, CDR1 is MNHNY and CDR2 SVGAGI (reference sequence). Trimming took 6 bases from V and 1 from J, leaving 10 bases between them. The CDR3 is 14 residues long. This chain's CDR3 is CASSVTASNQPQHF. The CDR3, as DNA: TGTGCCAGCAGCGTTACAGCCAGCAATCAGCCCCAGCATTTT.

This clone appeared once. V usage is TRBV5-1 and J usage is TRBJ2-2; 9 positions match TRBD1. The ends lost 2 bases at V and 5 bases at J; junction bases unmatched: 4. CDR3 length: 15 amino acids. The germline gives CDR1 SGHRS, CDR2 YFSETQ. Here the CDR3 DNA reads TGCGCCAGCAGCTTTCGACAGGGGGGAACCGGGGAGCTGTTTTTT. Amino acids: CASSFRQGGTGELFF.

This clone was detected only once. The CDR3 sequence: CASSGGGQETQYF. For the CDR3, the DNA is TGTGCCAGCAGTGGGGGGGGTCAAGAGACCCAGTACTTC. The chain recombines TRBV2 with TRBJ2-5; 7 bases fit TRBD2. CDR1 is SNHLY and CDR2 is FYNNEI in the germline V gene. J was trimmed by 2 bases and V by 4 bases; bases with no gene match: 1. CDR3 length equals 13 residues.

The chain carries TRBV28 and TRBJ1-1; D gene ambiguous. The CDR3 runs 14 residues. V shed 6 bases and J shed 0 bases, with 11 bases lying between them. CDR1 MDHEN and CDR2 SYDVKM come from the germline V gene. The CDR3 sequence is CASSRERLNTEAFF. The CDR3 DNA follows: TGTGCCAGCAGCCGGGAGCGATTGAACACTGAAGCTTTCTTT.

This chain uses TRBV9 with TRBJ2-6; TRBD1 might be the D (6 bases). The CDR3 is 18 residues long. In germline, CDR1 is SGDLS, CDR2 YYNGEE. V lost 3 bases and J lost 0, with 16 bases in between. The CDR3 here is CASSARRTVLSGANVLTF. In DNA, the CDR3 is TGTGCCAGCAGCGCGAGGCGGACAGTGCTCTCTGGGGCCAACGTCCTGACTTTC.

The gene calls are TRBV3-1 (or the pseudogene TRBV3-2) and TRBJ2-3, with 7 bases matching TRBD2. Germline V gives CDR1 LGHDT, CDR2 YNNKEL (reference sequence). The ends lost 4 bases at V and 0 bases at J; junction bases unmatched: 16. The CDR3 has 19 residues. The CDR3 loop is CASSLRGSAGVLSTDTQYF. Written as DNA, the CDR3 is TGTGCCAGCAGCCTCCGGGGTTCGGCGGGAGTCCTTAGCACAGATACGCAGTATTTT.

The V call is TRBV6-4, the J call TRBJ2-1, with D possibly being TRBD2 (7 bases). Per the germline V gene, CDR1 is MRHNA and CDR2 is SNTAGT. The CDR3 is made up of 13 amino acids. V lost 5 bases, J lost 9 bases, and 14 bases lay in between. The CDR3 DNA sequence: TGTGCCAGCAGTCCTGGGGGGGCCCTTGAGCAGTTCTTC. This sequence encodes CASSPGGALEQFF.

The chain has TRBV30 and TRBJ2-6; D not certain. The V end was cut by 7 bases, the J end by 4 bases, with 8 bases between. The CDR3 length is 12 residues. Germline CDR1 reads GTSNPN; CDR2 reads SVGIG (reference sequence). The CDR3, as DNA: TGTGCCTCGCTGCGGGGGGCCAACGTCCTGACTTTC. Translated, it gives CASLRGANVLTF. Combining the CDR3 with reference TRBV30 and TRBJ2-6 gives the whole variable domain SQTIHQWPATLVQPVGSPLSLECTVEGTSNPNLYWYRQAAGRGLQLLFYSVGIGQISSEVPQNLSASRPQDRQFILSSKKLLLSDSGFYLCASLRGANVLTFGAGSRLTVL.

This clone was seen only once. The J gene is TRBJ1-2, the V gene TRBV7-9, with a weak D call TRBD1 (6 bases). Trimming removed 3 bases from V and 8 bases from J, with 16 bases in between. The CDR3 is 14 residues long. Germline V CDR1 and CDR2: SEHNR, FQNEAQ (reference sequence). CDR3 residues: CASSLSGAQGGYTF. The CDR3, as DNA: TGTGCCAGCAGCTTGTCAGGGGCGCAGGGAGGCTACACCTTC.

J is TRBJ2-7 and V is TRBV18; perhaps TRBD2 as D (5 bases). Between the trimmed V and J ends, which lost 6 bases and 4 bases, there was a span of 16 bases. Per germline, CDR1 KGHSH and CDR2 LQKENI. This CDR3 comprises 14 residues. CDR3 coding DNA: TGTGCCAGCTCCCGCGGAGGAACGAGTTACGAGCAGTACGTC. Protein: CASSRGGTSYEQYV.

This chain uses TRBV27 with TRBJ2-7; 10 nucleotides line up with TRBD1. Trimming at V came to 6 bases and at J to 2 bases, leaving 4 bases not matched to a gene. The CDR3 extends over 14 amino acids. Germline CDR1 reads MNHEY; CDR2 reads SMNVEV (reference sequence). The CDR3 nucleotides are TGTGCCAGCAGCCGGGACAGGGGACCCTACGAGCAGTACTTC. Its translation: CASSRDRGPYEQYF.

This clone came up once. The chain couples TRBV6-6 to TRBJ2-7, with a weak D call TRBD2 (6 bases). CDR3 length equals 19 residues. CDR1 and CDR2 (germline): MNHNY, SVGAGI (reference sequence). V dropped 6 bases and J dropped 1 base, with 28 bases sitting between them. CDR3 sequence reads: CASSSRRRVGGRTSYEQYV. In DNA, the CDR3 is TGTGCCAGCAGCTCGCGGAGGCGCGTTGGGGGGAGAACATCCTACGAGCAGTACGTC.

This sequence joins TRBV18 and TRBJ1-1; perhaps TRBD1 as D (5 bases). Trimming stripped 5 bases from V and 7 bases from J, with 11 bases between. CDR3 length: 12 residues. Per germline, CDR1 KGHSH and CDR2 LQKENI. The CDR3 region has the DNA TGTGCCAGCTCAACGGGGGGGAGTGAAGCTTTCTTT. Translating gives CASSTGGSEAFF.